This T cell receptor (beta chain) is from a study of blood T cell repertoires in COVID-19. Turning to the study itself: PBMCs, B-cell-depleted T cells, or T cells provided the cDNA or gDNA that made up the material.

The ends lost 3 bases at V and 4 bases at J; junction bases unmatched: 11. The CDR3 runs 17 residues. The germline V gene encodes CDR1 SGHNT and CDR2 YYREEE (reference sequence). In the authors' workflow: From reference gene primer amplification, estimates of nucleated cell counts were derived. Sequenced by immunoSEQ multiplex PCR; TCRdb stores in-frame clones only, minus some. That table furnishes V, J and clone size, whereas the DNA furnished D and trimming. The table lists around 190,000 clones, roughly 80% of them singletons. This sequence was found in a human donor in a cohort sampled during active COVID-19. This chain uses TRBV5-4 with TRBJ1-2, with 11 bases identical to TRBD1. The source material was peripheral blood. The chain's CDR3 is CASSSGTGGGWGYGYTF. CDR3 sequence (DNA): TGTGCCAGCAGCTCCGGGACAGGGGGTGGATGGGGCTATGGCTACACCTTC.